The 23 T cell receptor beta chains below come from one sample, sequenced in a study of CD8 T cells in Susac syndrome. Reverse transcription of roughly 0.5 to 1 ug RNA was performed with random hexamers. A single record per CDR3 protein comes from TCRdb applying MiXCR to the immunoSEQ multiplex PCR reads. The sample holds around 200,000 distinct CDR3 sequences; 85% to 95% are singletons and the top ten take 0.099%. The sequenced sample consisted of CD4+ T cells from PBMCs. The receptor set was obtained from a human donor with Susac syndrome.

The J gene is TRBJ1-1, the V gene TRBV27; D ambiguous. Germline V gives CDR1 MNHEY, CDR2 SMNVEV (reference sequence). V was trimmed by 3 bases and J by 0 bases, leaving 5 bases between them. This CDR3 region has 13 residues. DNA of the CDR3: TGTGCCAGCAGTTTGACCCTGAACACTGAAGCTTTCTTT. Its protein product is CASSLTLNTEAFF.

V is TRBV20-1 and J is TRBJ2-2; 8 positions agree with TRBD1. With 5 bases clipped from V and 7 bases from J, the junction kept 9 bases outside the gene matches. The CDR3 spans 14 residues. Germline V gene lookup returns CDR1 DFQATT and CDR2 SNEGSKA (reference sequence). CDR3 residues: CSAEKQGVDGELFF. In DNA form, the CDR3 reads TGCAGTGCTGAAAAACAGGGGGTAGACGGGGAGCTGTTTTTT.

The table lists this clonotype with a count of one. The CDR3: CAISDSADSGANVLTF. The CDR3 bases are TGTGCCATCAGTGATAGTGCGGACTCTGGGGCCAACGTCCTGACTTTC. This chain links TRBV10-3 with TRBJ2-6; D not certain. This CDR3 has 16 amino acids. Germline V gene data show CDR1 as ENHRY and CDR2 as SYGVKD. The V end was cut by 3 bases, the J end by 0 bases, with 9 bases between.

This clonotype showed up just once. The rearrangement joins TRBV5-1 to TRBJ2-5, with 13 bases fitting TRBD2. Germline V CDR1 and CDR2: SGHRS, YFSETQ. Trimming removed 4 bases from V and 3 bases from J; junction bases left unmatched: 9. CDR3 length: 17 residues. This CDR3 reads CASSPSGTSGGEETQYF. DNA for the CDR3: TGCGCCAGCAGCCCCTCGGGCACTAGCGGGGGGGAAGAGACCCAGTACTTC.

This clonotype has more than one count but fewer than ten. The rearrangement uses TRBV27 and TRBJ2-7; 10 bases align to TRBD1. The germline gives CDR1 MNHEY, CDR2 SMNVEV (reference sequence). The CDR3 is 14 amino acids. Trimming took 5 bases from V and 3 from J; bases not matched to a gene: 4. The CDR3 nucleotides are TGTGCCAGCAGTCCTAGGACAGGGGGCTACGAGCAGTACTTC. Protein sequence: CASSPRTGGYEQYF.

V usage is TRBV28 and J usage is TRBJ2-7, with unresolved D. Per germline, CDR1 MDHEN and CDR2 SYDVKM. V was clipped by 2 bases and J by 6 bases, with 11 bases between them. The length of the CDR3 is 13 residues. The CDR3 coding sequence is TGTGCCAGCAGTTTAACCCAACGGACCGAGCAGTACTTC. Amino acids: CASSLTQRTEQYF.

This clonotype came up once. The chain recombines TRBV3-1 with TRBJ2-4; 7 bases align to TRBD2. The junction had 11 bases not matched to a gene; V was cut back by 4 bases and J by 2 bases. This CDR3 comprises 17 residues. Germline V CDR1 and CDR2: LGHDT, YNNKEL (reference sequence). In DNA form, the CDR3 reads TGTGCCAGCAGCCCCTCGGGGGGTGGAAGGTCCAAAAACATTCAGTACTTC. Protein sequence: CASSPSGGGRSKNIQYF.

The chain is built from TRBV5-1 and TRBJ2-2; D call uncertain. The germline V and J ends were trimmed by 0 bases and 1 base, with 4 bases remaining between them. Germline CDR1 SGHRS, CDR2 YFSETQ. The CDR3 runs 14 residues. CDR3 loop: CASSLDQNTGELFF. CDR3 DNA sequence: TGCGCCAGCAGCTTGGATCAGAACACCGGGGAGCTGTTTTTT.

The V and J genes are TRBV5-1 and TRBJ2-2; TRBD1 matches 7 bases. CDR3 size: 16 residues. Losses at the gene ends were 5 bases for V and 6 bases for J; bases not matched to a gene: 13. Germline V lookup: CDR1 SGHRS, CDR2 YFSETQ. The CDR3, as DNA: TGCGCCAGCAGATCTGACAGGGCTTTGACGCCCGGGGAGCTGTTTTTT. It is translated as CASRSDRALTPGELFF.

CDR3 region: CASNVLAPSYEQYF. The CDR3 DNA sequence: TGTGCCAGCAACGTCCTAGCGCCCTCCTACGAGCAGTACTTC. This sequence joins TRBV28 and TRBJ2-7, with a tentative D call TRBD2 (6 bases). Looked up from germline, CDR1 is MDHEN and CDR2 is SYDVKM. The length of the CDR3 is 14 residues. The V end was cut by 7 bases, the J end by 0 bases, with 13 bases between.

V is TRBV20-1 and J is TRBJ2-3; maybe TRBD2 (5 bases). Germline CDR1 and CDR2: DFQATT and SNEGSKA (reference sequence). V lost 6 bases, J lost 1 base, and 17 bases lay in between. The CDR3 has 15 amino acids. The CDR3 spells CSAPDPLGGTDTQYF. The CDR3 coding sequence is TGCAGTGCCCCAGATCCACTAGGAGGCACAGATACGCAGTATTTT.

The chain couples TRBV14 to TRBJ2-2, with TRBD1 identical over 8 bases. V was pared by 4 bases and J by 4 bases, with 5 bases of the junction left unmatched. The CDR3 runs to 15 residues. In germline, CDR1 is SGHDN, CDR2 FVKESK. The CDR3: CASSPDRVATGELFF. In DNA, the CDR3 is TGTGCCAGCAGCCCGGACAGGGTGGCCACCGGGGAGCTGTTTTTT. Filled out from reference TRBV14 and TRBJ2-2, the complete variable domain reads EAGVTQFPSHSVIEKGQTVTLRCDPISGHDNLYWYRRVMGKEIKFLLHFVKESKQDESGMPNNRFLAERTGGTYSTLKVQPAELEDSGVYFCASSPDRVATGELFFGEGSRLTVL.

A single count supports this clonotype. The CDR3 bases are TGCAGTGGGGACAGGGGGTCTGAAGAGACCCAGTACTTC. This sequence encodes CSGDRGSEETQYF. V is TRBV20-1 and J is TRBJ2-5, with 11 bases fitting TRBD1. This CDR3 contains 13 residues. Germline lookup yields CDR1 DFQATT and CDR2 SNEGSKA (reference sequence). V shed 7 bases, J shed 3 bases, and the junction held 4 bases outside the gene matches.

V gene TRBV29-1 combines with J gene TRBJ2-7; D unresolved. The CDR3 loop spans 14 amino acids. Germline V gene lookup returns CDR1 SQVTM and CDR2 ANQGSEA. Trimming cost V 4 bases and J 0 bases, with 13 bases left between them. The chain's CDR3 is CSVGPIGSSYEQYF. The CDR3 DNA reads TGCAGCGTTGGCCCTATCGGAAGCTCCTACGAGCAGTACTTC.

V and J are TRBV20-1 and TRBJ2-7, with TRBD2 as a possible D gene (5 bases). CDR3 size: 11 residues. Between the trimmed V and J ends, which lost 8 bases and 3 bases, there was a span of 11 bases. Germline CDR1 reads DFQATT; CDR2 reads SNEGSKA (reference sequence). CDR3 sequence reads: CSPRAVYEQYF. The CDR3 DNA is TGCAGTCCGCGGGCGGTCTACGAGCAGTACTTC.

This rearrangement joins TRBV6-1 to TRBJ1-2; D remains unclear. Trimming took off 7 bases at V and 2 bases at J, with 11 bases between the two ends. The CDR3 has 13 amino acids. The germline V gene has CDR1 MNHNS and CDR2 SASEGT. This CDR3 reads CASTQDGNYGYTF. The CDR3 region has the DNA TGTGCCAGCACCCAAGACGGAAACTATGGCTACACCTTC.

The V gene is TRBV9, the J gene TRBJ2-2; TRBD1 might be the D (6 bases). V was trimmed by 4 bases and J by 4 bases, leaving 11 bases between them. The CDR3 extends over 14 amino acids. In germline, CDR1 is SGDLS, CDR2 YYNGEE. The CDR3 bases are TGTGCCAGCAGCTCAAGGGGGTTCACCGGGGAGCTGTTTTTT. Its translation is CASSSRGFTGELFF.

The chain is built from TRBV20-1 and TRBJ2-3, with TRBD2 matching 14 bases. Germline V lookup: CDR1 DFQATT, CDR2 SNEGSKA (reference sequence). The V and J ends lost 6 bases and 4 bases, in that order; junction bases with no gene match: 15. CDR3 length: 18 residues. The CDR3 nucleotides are TGCAGTGCAGAGACTAGCGGGGGGGCCGTTCGGGGGGCAGATACGCAGTATTTT. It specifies CSAETSGGAVRGADTQYF.

The CDR3 region is CASSLRRDGSYEQYF. The CDR3 nucleotides are TGTGCCAGCAGTTTAAGACGAGACGGATCCTACGAGCAGTACTTC. The chain carries TRBV12-3 or TRBV12-4 and TRBJ2-7; D gene unclear. V shed 2 bases and J shed 1 base, with 12 bases lying between them. The CDR3 covers 15 residues.

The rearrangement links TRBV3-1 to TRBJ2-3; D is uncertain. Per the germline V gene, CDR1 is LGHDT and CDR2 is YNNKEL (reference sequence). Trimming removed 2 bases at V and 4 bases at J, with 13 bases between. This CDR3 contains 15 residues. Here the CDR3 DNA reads TGTGCCAGCAGCCAACGAAGGCCTACCCCAGATACGCAGTATTTT. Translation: CASSQRRPTPDTQYF.

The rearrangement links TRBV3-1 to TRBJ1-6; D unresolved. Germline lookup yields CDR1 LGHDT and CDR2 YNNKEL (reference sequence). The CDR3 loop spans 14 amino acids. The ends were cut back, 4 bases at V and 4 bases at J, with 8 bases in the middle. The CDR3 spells CASSPGRYNSPLHF. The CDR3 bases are TGTGCCAGCAGCCCCGGACGGTATAATTCACCCCTCCACTTT.

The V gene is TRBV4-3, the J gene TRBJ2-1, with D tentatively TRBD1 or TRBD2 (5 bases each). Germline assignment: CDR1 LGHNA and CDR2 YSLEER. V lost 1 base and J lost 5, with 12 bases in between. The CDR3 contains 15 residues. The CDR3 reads CASSQGWGSDNEQFF. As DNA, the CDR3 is TGCGCCAGCAGCCAAGGGTGGGGGTCCGACAATGAGCAGTTCTTC.

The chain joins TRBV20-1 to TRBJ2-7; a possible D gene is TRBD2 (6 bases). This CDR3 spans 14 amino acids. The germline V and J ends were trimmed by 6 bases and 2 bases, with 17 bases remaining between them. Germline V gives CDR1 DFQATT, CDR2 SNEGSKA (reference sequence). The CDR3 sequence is CSARVSGPPYEQYF. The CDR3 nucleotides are TGCAGTGCCAGGGTTAGCGGTCCTCCCTACGAGCAGTACTTC.